This entry describes one T cell receptor beta chain. Its specificity is not known. Semi-nested PCR with Nested Universal Primer A followed constant-region reverse priming of full-length variable regions. TCRdb analysed the 5' RACE reads with MiXCR anew, one entry per CDR3 protein. The table records 9,500 to 15,000 distinct CDR3 sequences, 51% of them present only once. Overall study results and limits: In terms of TCR gene usage, tumor memory CD4+ T cells clustered together with blood and lymph node memory CD4+ cells, as well as with lymph node naive CD4+ cells. Tumor Tregs overlapped most with tumor, then blood, naive CD4+ cells. Whole repertoires were not studied in the larger cohort, only one V-J beta rearrangement.

Looked up from germline, CDR1 is MGHRA and CDR2 is YSYEKL. The V gene lost 1 base and the J gene lost 4 bases, with 5 bases spanning the gap. The CDR3 is 13 residues long. The sorted Tregs were CD4+CD25+CD127-/low cells. Sequencing was carried out using tumor-infiltrating Tregs sorted from the breast tumor. The receptor's source is a female donor with breast cancer. The rearrangement uses TRBV4-1 and TRBJ2-1; D gene ambiguous. CDR3: CASSQGWYNEQFF. CDR3 nucleotides: TGCGCCAGCAGCCAAGGCTGGTACAATGAGCAGTTCTTC.